A single T cell receptor (beta chain) is shown here with its context. What it binds is unknown. The data derive from a study of blood T cells in healthy people across ages. The study's findings and limits: Naive CD4+ cell counts and diversity both ran higher in long-lived than in aged donors.

PCR was performed a second time for about 7 to 12 cycles using a sample-barcoded 5' primer and a J-beta primer mix. From the 5' RACE reads, TCRdb called clonotypes with MiXCR, one entry per CDR3 protein. The profile covers about 770,000 distinct CDR3 sequences, with 44% appearing a single time and under 20% taken by the ten largest. The specimen was blood. The sequence was collected from a man aged 60 to 69 in good health.

This CDR3 reads CASSYGASNQPQHF. The CDR3 DNA reads as TGTGCCAGCAGTTACGGAGCTAGCAATCAGCCCCAGCATTTT. The rearrangement joins TRBV6-6 to TRBJ1-5; D call uncertain. The CDR3 is 14 residues long. Germline CDR1 and CDR2: MNHNY and SVGAGI (reference sequence). V shed 2 bases and J shed 0 bases, with 5 bases lying between them.